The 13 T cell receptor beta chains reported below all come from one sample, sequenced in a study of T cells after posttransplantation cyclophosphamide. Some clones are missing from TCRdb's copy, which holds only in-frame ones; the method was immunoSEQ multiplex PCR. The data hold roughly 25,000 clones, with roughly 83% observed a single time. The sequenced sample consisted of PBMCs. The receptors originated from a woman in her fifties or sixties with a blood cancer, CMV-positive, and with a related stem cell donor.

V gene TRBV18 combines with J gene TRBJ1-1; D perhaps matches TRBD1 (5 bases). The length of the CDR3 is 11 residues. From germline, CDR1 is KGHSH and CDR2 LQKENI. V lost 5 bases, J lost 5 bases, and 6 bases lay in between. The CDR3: CASSKGTEAFF. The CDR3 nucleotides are TGTGCCAGCTCAAAGGGGACTGAAGCTTTCTTT.

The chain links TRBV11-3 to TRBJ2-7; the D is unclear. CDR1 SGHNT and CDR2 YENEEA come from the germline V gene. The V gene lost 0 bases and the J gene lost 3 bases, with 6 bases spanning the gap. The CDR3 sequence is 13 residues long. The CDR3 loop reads CASSLEASYEQYF. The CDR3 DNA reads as TGTGCCAGCAGCTTAGAGGCCAGCTACGAGCAGTACTTC.

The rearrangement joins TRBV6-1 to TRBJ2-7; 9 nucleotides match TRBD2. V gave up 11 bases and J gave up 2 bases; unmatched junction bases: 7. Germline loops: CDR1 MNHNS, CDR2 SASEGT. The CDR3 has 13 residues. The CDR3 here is CAGGLAYTYEQYF. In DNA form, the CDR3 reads TGTGCCGGAGGACTAGCGTATACCTACGAGCAGTACTTC.

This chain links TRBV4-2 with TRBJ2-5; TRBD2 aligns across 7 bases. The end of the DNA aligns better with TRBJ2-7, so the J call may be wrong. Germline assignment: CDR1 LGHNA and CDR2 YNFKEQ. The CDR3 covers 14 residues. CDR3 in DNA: TGTGCCAGCAGCCAGGCAGTAGCGGGTTACGAGCAGTACTTC. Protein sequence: CASSQAVAGYEQYF.

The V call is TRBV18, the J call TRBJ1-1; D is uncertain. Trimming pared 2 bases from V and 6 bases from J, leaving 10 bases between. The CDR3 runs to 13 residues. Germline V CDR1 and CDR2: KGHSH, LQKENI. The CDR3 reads CASSPVAAAEAFF. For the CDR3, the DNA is TGTGCCAGCTCACCAGTTGCGGCGGCTGAAGCTTTCTTT.

Written as DNA, the CDR3 is TGTGCCAGCAGCCGAGTGCCGGGACTAGCGGGAGTTGGCGAGCAGTACTTC. Translating gives CASSRVPGLAGVGEQYF. The chain joins TRBV14 to TRBJ2-7, with 14 bases that match TRBD2. J was trimmed by 6 bases and V by 4 bases; bases with no gene match: 11. Germline V CDR1 and CDR2: SGHDN, FVKESK. CDR3 size: 17 residues.

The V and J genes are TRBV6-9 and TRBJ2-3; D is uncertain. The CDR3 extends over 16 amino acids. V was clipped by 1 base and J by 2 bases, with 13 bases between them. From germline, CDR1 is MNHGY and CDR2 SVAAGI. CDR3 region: CASSYWRATHTDTQYF. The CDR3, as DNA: TGTGCCAGCAGTTATTGGCGAGCGACCCACACAGATACGCAGTATTTT.

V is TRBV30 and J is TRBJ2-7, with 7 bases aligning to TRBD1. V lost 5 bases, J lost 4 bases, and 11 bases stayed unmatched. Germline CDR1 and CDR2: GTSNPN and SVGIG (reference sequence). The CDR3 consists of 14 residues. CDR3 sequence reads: CAWVLPGQIYEQYF. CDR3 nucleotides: TGTGCCTGGGTGTTGCCGGGACAGATATACGAGCAGTACTTC.

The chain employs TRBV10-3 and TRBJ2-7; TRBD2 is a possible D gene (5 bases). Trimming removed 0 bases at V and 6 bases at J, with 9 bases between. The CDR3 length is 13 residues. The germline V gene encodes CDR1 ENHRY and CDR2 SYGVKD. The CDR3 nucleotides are TGTGCCATCAGTGAGTCGAGGGAGCGCGAGCAGTACTTC. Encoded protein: CAISESREREQYF.

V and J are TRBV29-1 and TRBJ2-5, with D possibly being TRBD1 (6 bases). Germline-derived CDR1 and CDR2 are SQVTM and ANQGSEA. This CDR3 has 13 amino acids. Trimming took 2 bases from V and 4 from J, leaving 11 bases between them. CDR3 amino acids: CSVETRGPETQYF. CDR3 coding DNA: TGCAGCGTTGAAACCAGGGGTCCAGAGACCCAGTACTTC.

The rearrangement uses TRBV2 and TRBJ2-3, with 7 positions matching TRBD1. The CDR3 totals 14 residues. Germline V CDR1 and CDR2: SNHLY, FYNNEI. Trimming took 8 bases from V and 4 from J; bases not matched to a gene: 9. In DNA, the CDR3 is TGTGCCAGCCGGAAGGGGGCTCTAGCAGATACGCAGTATTTT. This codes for CASRKGALADTQYF. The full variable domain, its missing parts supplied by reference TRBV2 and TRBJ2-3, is EPEVTQTPSHQVTQMGQEVILRCVPISNHLYFYWYRQILGQKVEFLVSFYNNEISEKSEIFDDQFSVERPDGSNFTLKIRSTKLEDSAMYFCASRKGALADTQYFGPGTRLTVL.

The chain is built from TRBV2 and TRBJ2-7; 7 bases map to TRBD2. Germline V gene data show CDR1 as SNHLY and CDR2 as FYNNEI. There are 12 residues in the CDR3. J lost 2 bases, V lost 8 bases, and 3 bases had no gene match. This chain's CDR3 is CASGAGAYEQYF. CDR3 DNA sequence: TGTGCCAGCGGCGCGGGAGCCTACGAGCAGTACTTC. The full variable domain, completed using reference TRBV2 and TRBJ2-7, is EPEVTQTPSHQVTQMGQEVILRCVPISNHLYFYWYRQILGQKVEFLVSFYNNEISEKSEIFDDQFSVERPDGSNFTLKIRSTKLEDSAMYFCASGAGAYEQYFGPGTRLTVT.

This chain's CDR3 is CSARGETQYF. Here the CDR3 DNA reads TGCAGTGCCAGGGGGGAGACCCAGTACTTC. V gene TRBV20-1 combines with J gene TRBJ2-5; 7 positions agree with TRBD1. After removal of 6 bases from V and 5 bases from J, the junction contained 0 bases not matched to a gene. This CDR3 has 10 residues. Germline CDR1 is DFQATT and CDR2 is SNEGSKA (reference sequence).